A single sample is the source of the 26 T cell receptor beta chains below, sequenced in a study of T cells after yellow fever vaccination. TCRdb called the 5' RACE reads again in MiXCR, with one record for every CDR3 protein. The sample carries some 150,000 distinct CDR3 sequences, 6.6% recorded once. The sample consisted of CD4+ T cells sorted from PBMCs, taken 10 days after the yellow fever booster vaccination. Receptors were obtained from a man aged 25 to 40 who received the YFV17D yellow fever vaccine.

The chain joins TRBV12-3 or TRBV12-4 to TRBJ2-5; D is perhaps TRBD1 (6 bases). V lost 6 bases and J lost 0, with 11 bases in between. The CDR3 consists of 14 residues. The CDR3 DNA sequence: TGTGCCAGCAGGCCGAGGACAGACCAAGAGACCCAGTACTTC. Protein sequence: CASRPRTDQETQYF.

At least ten counts were recorded for this clonotype. CDR3 residues: CASSQEGTSYEQYF. The CDR3 region has the DNA TGCGCCAGCAGCCAAGAGGGGACTTCGTACGAGCAGTACTTC. This chain links TRBV4-3 with TRBJ2-7; D might be TRBD2 (6 bases). The germline CDR1 and CDR2 sequences are LGHNA and YSLEER. CDR3 length equals 14 residues. V lost 0 bases, J lost 4 bases, and 10 bases lay in between.

This clonotype was seen many times. The gene calls are TRBV7-9 and TRBJ2-7; D might be TRBD1 (6 bases). Germline values: CDR1 SEHNR, CDR2 FQNEAQ (reference sequence). CDR3 length: 15 residues. Trimming removed 1 base at V and 5 bases at J, with 15 bases between. CDR3 nucleotides: TGTGCCAGCAGCTTAGTCCACAGGGAAGGAAACGAGCAGTACTTC. This gives the protein CASSLVHREGNEQYF. The full variable domain, its missing parts supplied by reference TRBV7-9 and TRBJ2-7, is DTGVSQNPRHKITKRGQNVTFRCDPISEHNRLYWYRQTLGQGPEFLTYFQNEAQLEKSRLLSDRFSAERPKGSFSTLEIQRTEQGDSAMYLCASSLVHREGNEQYFGPGTRLTVT.

This clonotype was counted ten times or more. The J gene is TRBJ2-3, the V gene TRBV4-3, with D possibly being TRBD1 or TRBD2 (5 bases each). V was pared by 0 bases and J by 9 bases, with 13 bases between. CDR1 and CDR2 from the germline V gene are LGHNA and YSLEER. This CDR3 is built from 14 residues. The CDR3 here is CASSQDQVGRTQYF. The CDR3 DNA sequence: TGCGCCAGCAGCCAAGATCAGGTGGGACGAACGCAGTATTTT.

This clonotype showed up many times. This rearrangement joins TRBV12-3 or TRBV12-4 to TRBJ2-1, with D perhaps matching TRBD1 (5 bases). V lost 2 bases and J lost 8, with 7 bases in between. The CDR3 runs 12 residues. CDR3 bases: TGTGCCAGCAGTTTATCCAGGGATGAGCAGTTCTTC. It is translated as CASSLSRDEQFF.

The sample holds many counts of this clonotype. The chain uses TRBV20-1 and TRBJ1-6, with TRBD1 matching over 8 bases. The CDR3 runs 14 residues. Germline assignment: CDR1 DFQATT and CDR2 SNEGSKA (reference sequence). The V segment lost 3 bases and the J segment 10 bases; nucleotides outside the gene matches: 8. The CDR3 DNA is TGCAGTGCTAGGACAGGGGCTCCCCGGTCACCCCTCCACTTT. It yields the protein CSARTGAPRSPLHF.

This clonotype was recorded many times. CDR3 sequence (DNA): TGTGCCAGCAGCGGAGGCACTAGCGGGAGTCGAGGGACCGGGGAGCTGTTTTTT. It yields the protein CASSGGTSGSRGTGELFF. The rearrangement uses TRBV6-2 or TRBV6-3 and TRBJ2-2; 11 nucleotides line up with TRBD2. CDR3 length: 18 amino acids. Germline V gene lookup returns CDR1 MNHEY and CDR2 SVGEGT. J lost 5 bases, V lost 6 bases, and 14 bases had no gene match.

This clonotype was observed a few times. The chain has TRBV27 and TRBJ2-6; maybe TRBD1 (6 bases). Trimming removed 2 bases at V and 10 bases at J, with 21 bases between. CDR1 is MNHEY and CDR2 is SMNVEV in the germline V gene (reference sequence). The CDR3 has 17 residues. CDR3 sequence reads: CASSLIRASDSVNVLTF. In DNA form, the CDR3 reads TGTGCCAGCAGTTTAATACGGGCATCGGACAGCGTGAACGTCCTGACTTTC.

V is TRBV14 and J is TRBJ1-3, with D hard to call. CDR1 and CDR2 from the germline V gene are SGHDN and FVKESK. V was pared by 3 bases and J by 4 bases, with 1 base between. This CDR3 is built from 11 residues. CDR3 amino acids: CASSHGNTIYF. The DNA for the CDR3 is TGTGCCAGCAGCCACGGAAACACCATATATTTT.

This clonotype was counted many times. This chain connects TRBV4-3 to TRBJ2-3; the match to TRBD2 covers 7 bases. Trimming removed 1 base from V and 10 bases from J; junction bases left unmatched: 14. CDR3 length: 16 residues. Per the germline V gene, CDR1 is LGHNA and CDR2 is YSLEER. The CDR3 protein is CASSQVGGGPSVPQYF. CDR3 sequence (DNA): TGCGCCAGCAGCCAAGTCGGGGGAGGGCCTTCCGTGCCGCAGTATTTT.

This clonotype has ten or more counts. This chain joins TRBV20-1 and TRBJ1-5, with D unresolved. CDR3 length equals 14 residues. The germline V and J ends were trimmed by 5 bases and 3 bases, with 14 bases remaining between them. Germline CDR1 DFQATT, CDR2 SNEGSKA (reference sequence). CDR3 amino acids: CSAPELQINQPQHF. CDR3 sequence (DNA): TGCAGTGCTCCAGAATTGCAGATCAATCAGCCCCAGCATTTT.

This clonotype was recorded at least ten times. The chain uses TRBV3-1 and TRBJ2-3, with D possibly being TRBD2 (6 bases). In germline, CDR1 is LGHDT, CDR2 YNNKEL (reference sequence). V was shortened by 4 bases and J by 1 base, with 18 bases between the two germline ends. CDR3 length: 17 amino acids. The CDR3 DNA reads as TGTGCCAGCAGCCCAAGGGGTGCGGGACCGCGCACAGATACGCAGTATTTT. Its translation is CASSPRGAGPRTDTQYF.

Here the CDR3 reads CATAFLENRETQYF. The CDR3 DNA sequence: TGTGCCACCGCGTTTTTAGAGAACAGGGAGACCCAGTACTTC. This rearrangement joins TRBV27 to TRBJ2-5; D possibly corresponds to TRBD1 (5 bases). Looked up from germline, CDR1 is MNHEY and CDR2 is SMNVEV (reference sequence). V lost 10 bases to trimming and J lost 5 bases, with 20 bases between them. CDR3 length: 14 residues.

As for this clonotype: With a much larger clone just one base away, this may be a read error. This sequence joins TRBV20-1 and TRBJ2-3, with D perhaps matching TRBD1 (6 bases). Germline lookup yields CDR1 DFQATT and CDR2 SNEGSKA (reference sequence). This CDR3 contains 15 residues. The CDR3 loop is CSASTHEDSTYTQYF. The CDR3 bases are TGCAGTGCTTCCACTCATGAGGACAGCACATATACGCAGTATTTT.

This clonotype was counted at least ten times. The chain couples TRBV7-2 to TRBJ1-1; D gene uncertain. CDR3 length: 14 residues. Germline assignment: CDR1 SGHTA and CDR2 FQGNSA. The ends were cut back, 4 bases at V and 0 bases at J, with 9 bases in the middle. The CDR3 DNA follows: TGTGCCAGCAGCTACGGACGGGTGAACACTGAAGCTTTCTTT. This encodes CASSYGRVNTEAFF.

This chain uses TRBV30 with TRBJ2-2; either TRBD1 or TRBD2 may fit D (5 bases each). The V and J ends lost 3 bases and 9 bases respectively, with 11 bases between them. Germline CDR1 GTSNPN, CDR2 SVGIG (reference sequence). The CDR3 is 12 residues long. The chain's CDR3 is CAWRDWGRELFF. The CDR3 DNA reads TGTGCCTGGAGGGATTGGGGACGGGAGCTGTTTTTT. Supplemented by reference TRBV30 and TRBJ2-2, the full variable domain reads SQTIHQWPATLVQPVGSPLSLECTVEGTSNPNLYWYRQAAGRGLQLLFYSVGIGQISSEVPQNLSASRPQDRQFILSSKKLLLSDSGFYLCAWRDWGRELFFGEGSRLTVL.

The sample holds many counts of this clonotype. V usage is TRBV6-5 and J usage is TRBJ2-1; 12 bases agree with TRBD1. The CDR3 runs to 15 residues. CDR1 MNHEY and CDR2 SVGAGI come from the germline V gene. V trimming: 7 bases; J trimming: 5 bases; junction bases outside the gene matches: 6. The CDR3 loop reads CASTLGQGADNEQFF. The CDR3 DNA reads as TGTGCCAGCACCCTGGGACAGGGGGCCGACAATGAGCAGTTCTTC.

This clonotype was detected ten times or more. The rearrangement joins TRBV6-2 or TRBV6-3 to TRBJ2-7; 7 nucleotides align to TRBD1. Losses at the gene ends were 7 bases for V and 6 bases for J; bases not matched to a gene: 3. The CDR3 spans 11 residues. CDR1 is MNHEY and CDR2 is SVGEGT in the germline V gene. The CDR3 protein is CASMTGIEQYF. As DNA, the CDR3 is TGTGCCAGCATGACAGGGATCGAGCAGTACTTC.

This clonotype has ten or more counts. The V and J genes are TRBV7-6 and TRBJ2-1, with a tentative D call TRBD1 (6 bases). The CDR3 has 13 amino acids. Germline lookup yields CDR1 SGHVS and CDR2 FNYEAQ. The germline V and J ends were trimmed by 4 bases and 7 bases, with 11 bases remaining between them. The CDR3 here is CASSYRAGNEQFF. For the CDR3, the DNA is TGTGCCAGCAGCTACAGGGCCGGTAATGAGCAGTTCTTC.

This clonotype was counted a few times. The CDR3 sequence: CASSLKQGAYEQYF. For the CDR3, the DNA is TGTGCCAGCAGCTTGAAACAGGGGGCCTACGAGCAGTACTTC. The chain recombines TRBV5-4 with TRBJ2-7, with 8 positions matching TRBD1. The CDR3 sequence is 14 residues long. Germline CDR1 SGHNT, CDR2 YYREEE (reference sequence). V lost 1 base and J lost 2; bases outside the gene matches: 2.

J is TRBJ2-7 and V is TRBV7-9; D is undetermined. From germline, CDR1 is SEHNR and CDR2 FQNEAQ (reference sequence). Trimming took 2 bases from V and 2 from J, leaving 10 bases between them. CDR3 size: 14 residues. This CDR3 reads CASSLLRKPYEQYF. The CDR3 coding sequence is TGTGCCAGCAGCTTATTAAGAAAACCCTACGAGCAGTACTTC.

This clonotype has at least ten counts. This chain links TRBV9 with TRBJ2-1; no definite D call. CDR1 SGDLS and CDR2 YYNGEE come from the germline V gene. V was clipped by 4 bases and J by 9 bases, with 11 bases between them. CDR3 length: 12 residues. This CDR3 is CASSFSASEQFF. CDR3 bases: TGTGCCAGCAGCTTTAGTGCGAGTGAGCAGTTCTTC. Supplemented by reference TRBV9 and TRBJ2-1, the full variable domain reads DSGVTQTPKHLITATGQRVTLRCSPRSGDLSVYWYQQSLDQGLQFLIQYYNGEERAKGNILERFSAQQFPDLHSELNLSSLELGDSALYFCASSFSASEQFFGPGTRLTVL.

In this sample, this clonotype turned up many times. The CDR3 loop is CASSHRGENTGELFF. The CDR3, as DNA: TGTGCCAGCAGCCACCGGGGCGAGAACACCGGGGAGCTGTTTTTT. The chain joins TRBV28 to TRBJ2-2, with D perhaps being TRBD1 or TRBD2 (5 bases each). CDR3 length: 15 residues. Germline-derived CDR1 and CDR2 are MDHEN and SYDVKM. V lost 6 bases to trimming and J lost 1 base, with 12 bases between them.

This clonotype was observed many times. This chain links TRBV7-2 with TRBJ2-2, with 14 bases lining up with TRBD2. Trimming took 3 bases from V and 8 from J; bases not matched to a gene: 5. The CDR3 length is 16 residues. Germline V CDR1 and CDR2: SGHTA, FQGNSA. CDR3 loop: CASSFGLAGGRGELFF. CDR3 nucleotide sequence: TGTGCCAGCAGCTTCGGACTAGCGGGAGGTAGAGGGGAGCTGTTTTTT.

The sample holds many counts of this clonotype. The chain is built from TRBV28 and TRBJ1-3, with D hard to call. This CDR3 is built from 15 residues. Deletions cut 2 bases from V and 3 bases from J, with 11 bases between. The V gene's germline CDR1 is MDHEN and CDR2 SYDVKM. Written as DNA, the CDR3 is TGTGCCAGCAGTTTAAGCCCCATCCATGGAAACACCATATATTTT. Translated, it gives CASSLSPIHGNTIYF.

The chain carries TRBV7-2 and TRBJ2-1, with 8 bases fitting TRBD2. In germline, CDR1 is SGHTA, CDR2 FQGNSA. CDR3 length equals 17 residues. The junction had 14 bases not matched to a gene; V was cut back by 5 bases and J by 5 bases. This CDR3 reads CASSGNRAGGHNNEQFF. In DNA form, the CDR3 reads TGTGCCAGCAGCGGGAATAGGGCGGGAGGCCACAACAATGAGCAGTTCTTC. Combining the CDR3 with reference TRBV7-2 and TRBJ2-1 gives the whole variable domain GAGVSQSPSNKVTEKGKDVELRCDPISGHTALYWYRQSLGQGLEFLIYFQGNSAPDKSGLPSDRFSAERTGGSVSTLTIQRTQQEDSAVYLCASSGNRAGGHNNEQFFGPGTRLTVL.